The entry below describes one T cell receptor (beta chain). The antigen remains unidentified. These data originate in a study of T cells in pancreatic ductal adenocarcinoma. Study conclusions and caveats: Tumor samples had fewer productive templates and 7.5 to 9.5-fold fewer unique clonotypes than blood. No significant tumor-blood clonality difference; means were about 0.1 and 0.07.

The CDR3 contains 14 residues. V lost 5 bases to trimming and J lost 6 bases; unmatched junction nucleotides: 5. CDR1 is MNHNS and CDR2 is SASEGT in the germline V gene. The method was immunoSEQ multiplex PCR; TCRdb's version includes in-frame clones alone and lacks a portion of them. The repertoire holds about 97,000 clones, with over 90% as singletons. The selected patients with pancreatic ductal adenocarcinoma had surgery but no neoadjuvant therapy. This chain links TRBV6-1 with TRBJ2-3, with 10 bases aligning to TRBD2. The TCR comes from a human donor with pancreatic ductal adenocarcinoma. The sample taken for sequencing was PBMCs. The CDR3 sequence is CASSLAGDWDTQYF. The CDR3, as DNA: TGTGCCAGCAGTCTAGCGGGAGATTGGGATACGCAGTATTTT.